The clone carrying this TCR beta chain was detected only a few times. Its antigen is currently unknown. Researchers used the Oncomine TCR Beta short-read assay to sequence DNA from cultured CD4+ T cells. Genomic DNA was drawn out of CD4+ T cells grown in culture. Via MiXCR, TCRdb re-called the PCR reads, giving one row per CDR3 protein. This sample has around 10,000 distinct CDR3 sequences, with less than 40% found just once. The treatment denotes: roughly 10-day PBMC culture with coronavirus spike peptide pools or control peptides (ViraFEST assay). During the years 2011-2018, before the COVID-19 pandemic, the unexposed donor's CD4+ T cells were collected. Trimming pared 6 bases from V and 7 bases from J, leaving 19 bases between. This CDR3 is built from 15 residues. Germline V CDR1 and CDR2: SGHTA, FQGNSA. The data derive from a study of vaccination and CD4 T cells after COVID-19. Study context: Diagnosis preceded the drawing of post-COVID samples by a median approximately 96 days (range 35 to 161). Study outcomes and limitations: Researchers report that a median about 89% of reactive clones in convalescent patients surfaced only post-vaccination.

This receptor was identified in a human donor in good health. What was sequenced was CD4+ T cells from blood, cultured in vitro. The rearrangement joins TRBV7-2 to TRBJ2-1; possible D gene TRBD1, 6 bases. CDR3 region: CASRLVGAGLNEQFF. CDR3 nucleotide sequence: TGTGCCAGCAGACTCGTGGGGGCAGGCCTAAATGAGCAGTTCTTC.